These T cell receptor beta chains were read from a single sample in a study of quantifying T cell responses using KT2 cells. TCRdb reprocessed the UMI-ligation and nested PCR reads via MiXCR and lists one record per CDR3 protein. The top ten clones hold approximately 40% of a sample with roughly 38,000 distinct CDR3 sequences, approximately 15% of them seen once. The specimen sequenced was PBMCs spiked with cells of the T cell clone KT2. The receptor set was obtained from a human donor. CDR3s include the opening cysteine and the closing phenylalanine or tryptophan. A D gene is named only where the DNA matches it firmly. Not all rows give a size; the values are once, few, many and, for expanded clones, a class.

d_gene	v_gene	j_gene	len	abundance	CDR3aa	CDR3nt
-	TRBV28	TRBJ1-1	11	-	CASSRQTEAFF	TGTGCCAGCAGTCGACAGACTGAAGCTTTCTTT
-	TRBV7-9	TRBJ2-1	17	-	CASSLARASEFYNEQFF	TGTGCCAGCAGCTTAGCGAGGGCTAGCGAGTTTTACAATGAGCAGTTCTTC
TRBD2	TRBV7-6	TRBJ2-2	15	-	CASSLGTSSTGELFF	TGTGCCAGCAGCCTAGGGACTAGTTCCACCGGGGAGCTGTTTTTT
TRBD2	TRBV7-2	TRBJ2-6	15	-	CASSTGGWGANVLTF	TGTGCCAGCAGCACGGGAGGGTGGGGGGCCAACGTCCTGACTTTC
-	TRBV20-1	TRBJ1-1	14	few	CSAREPGDGTEAFF	TGCAGTGCTAGAGAGCCAGGGGATGGGACTGAAGCTTTCTTT
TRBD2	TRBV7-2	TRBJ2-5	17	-	CASSRRIAGGKKETQYF	TGTGCCAGCAGCCGTAGGATCGCGGGAGGGAAGAAGGAGACCCAGTACTTC
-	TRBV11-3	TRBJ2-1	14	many	CASSHLEVYNEQFF	TGTGCCAGCAGCCACCTTGAGGTCTACAATGAGCAGTTCTTC
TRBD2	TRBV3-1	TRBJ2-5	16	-	CASSQGLAGGQETQYF	TGTGCCAGCAGCCAGGGACTAGCGGGGGGGCAAGAGACCCAGTACTTC
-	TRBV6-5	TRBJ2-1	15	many	CASSYSSTPLVEQFF	TGTGCCAGCAGTTACTCGAGTACACCCCTGGTTGAGCAGTTCTTC
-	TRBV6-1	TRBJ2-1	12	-	CASSERRVEQFF	TGTGCCAGCAGTGAACGGAGGGTTGAGCAGTTCTTC
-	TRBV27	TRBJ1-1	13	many	CASSFSGWTEAFF	TGTGCCAGCAGTTTCTCGGGTTGGACTGAAGCTTTCTTT
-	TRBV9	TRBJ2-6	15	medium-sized	CASSVGGRGANVLTF	TGTGCCAGCAGCGTAGGGGGCCGTGGGGCCAACGTCCTGACTTTC
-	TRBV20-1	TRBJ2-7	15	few	CSARVRGKSSYEQYF	TGCAGTGCTAGAGTTCGCGGAAAGAGCTCCTACGAGCAGTACTTC
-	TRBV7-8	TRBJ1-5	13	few	CASSFTDTQPQHF	TGTGCCAGCAGCTTTACTGACACTCAGCCCCAGCATTTT
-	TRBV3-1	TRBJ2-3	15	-	CASSRTSGYTDTQYF	TGTGCCAGCAGCCGCACCAGTGGATACACAGATACGCAGTATTTT
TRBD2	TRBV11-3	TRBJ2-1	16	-	CASSQTSGIAYNEQFF	TGTGCCAGCAGTCAGACTAGCGGGATCGCCTACAATGAGCAGTTCTTC
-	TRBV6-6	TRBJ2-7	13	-	CASSIHPTYEQYF	TGTGCCAGCAGCATCCACCCAACCTACGAGCAGTACTTC
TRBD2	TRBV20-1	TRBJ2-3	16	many	CSAAEGLAGAADTQYF	TGCAGTGCTGCCGAGGGACTAGCGGGAGCGGCAGATACGCAGTATTTT
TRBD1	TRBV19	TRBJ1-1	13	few	CASSLGTATEAFF	TGTGCCAGTAGTCTTGGGACAGCCACTGAAGCTTTCTTT
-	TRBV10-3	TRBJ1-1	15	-	CAISEYRTVNTEAFF	TGTGCCATCAGTGAGTACAGGACGGTGAACACTGAAGCTTTCTTT
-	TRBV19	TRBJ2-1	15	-	CASSIDLTRTIEQFF	TGTGCCAGTAGTATAGACCTGACAAGGACGATTGAGCAGTTCTTC
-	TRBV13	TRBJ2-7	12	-	CASSAVAYEQYF	TGTGCCAGCAGTGCAGTCGCCTACGAGCAGTACTTC
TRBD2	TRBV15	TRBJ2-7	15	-	CATSRGVAGGDEQYF	TGTGCCACCAGCAGAGGTGTAGCGGGGGGGGACGAGCAGTACTTC
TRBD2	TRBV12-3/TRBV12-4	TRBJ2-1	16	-	CASSFSERGGQNEQFF	TGTGCCAGCAGTTTTTCCGAGCGGGGGGGCCAAAATGAGCAGTTCTTC
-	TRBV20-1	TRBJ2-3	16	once	CSARNRAVLGTDTQYF	TGCAGTGCTAGAAACAGGGCTGTATTGGGCACAGATACGCAGTATTTT
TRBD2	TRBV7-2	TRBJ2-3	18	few	CASSPGTTLAAITDTQYF	TGTGCCAGCAGCCCCGGGACTACCCTTGCCGCTATCACAGATACGCAGTATTTT
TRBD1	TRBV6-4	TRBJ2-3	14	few	CASSTQGSADTQYF	TGTGCCAGCAGCACACAGGGGTCCGCAGATACGCAGTATTTT
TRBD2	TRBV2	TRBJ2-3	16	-	CASSEGTSLYTDTQYF	TGTGCCAGCAGTGAAGGGACTAGCCTATACACAGATACGCAGTATTTT
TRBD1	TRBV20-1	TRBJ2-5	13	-	CSAAIQGEETQYF	TGCAGTGCCGCAATACAGGGGGAAGAGACCCAGTACTTC
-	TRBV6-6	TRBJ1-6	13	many	CASPIPGGSPLHF	TGTGCCAGCCCCATTCCGGGGGGCTCACCCCTCCACTTT
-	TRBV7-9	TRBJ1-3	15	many	CASSPDGRSGNTIYF	TGTGCCAGCAGCCCGGACGGACGCTCTGGAAACACCATATATTTT
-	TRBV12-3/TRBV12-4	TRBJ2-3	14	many	CASSLIRGTDTQYF	TGTGCCAGCAGTTTAATTCGGGGCACAGATACGCAGTATTTT
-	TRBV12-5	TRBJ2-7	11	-	CASGRSYEQYF	TGTGCTAGTGGCCGGAGTTACGAGCAGTACTTC
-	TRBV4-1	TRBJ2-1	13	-	CASSGVGRNEQFF	TGCGCCAGCAGTGGTGTCGGCCGCAATGAGCAGTTCTTC
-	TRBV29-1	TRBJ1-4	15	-	CSVGEGPGSLEKLFF	TGCAGCGTTGGAGAGGGGCCAGGAAGTTTGGAAAAACTGTTTTTT
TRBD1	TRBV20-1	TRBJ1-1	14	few	CSARTGGAGTEAFF	TGCAGTGCAAGGACAGGGGGCGCGGGAACTGAAGCTTTCTTT
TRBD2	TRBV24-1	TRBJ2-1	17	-	CATSDNLGLAGGNEQFF	TGTGCCACCAGTGATAATCTGGGACTAGCGGGAGGCAATGAGCAGTTCTTC
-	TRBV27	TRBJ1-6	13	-	CASSARTNSPLHF	TGTGCCAGCAGCGCGAGAACAAATTCACCCCTCCACTTT
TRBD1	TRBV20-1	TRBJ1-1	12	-	CSARGQGTEAFF	TGCAGTGCTCGTGGACAGGGCACTGAAGCTTTCTTT